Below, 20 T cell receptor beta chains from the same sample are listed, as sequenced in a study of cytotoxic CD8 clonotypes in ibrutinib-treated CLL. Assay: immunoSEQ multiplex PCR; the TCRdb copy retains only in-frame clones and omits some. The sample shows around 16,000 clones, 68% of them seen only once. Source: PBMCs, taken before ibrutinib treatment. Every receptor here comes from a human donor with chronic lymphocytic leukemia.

The CDR3 DNA sequence: TGCGCCAGCAGCTTGGAGGGCGTGGGCACTGAAGCTTTCTTT. Translating gives CASSLEGVGTEAFF. This chain joins TRBV5-1 and TRBJ1-1; D is unclear. Between the trimmed V and J ends, which lost 0 bases and 4 bases, there was a span of 10 bases. The CDR3 runs to 14 residues. The V gene's germline CDR1 is SGHRS and CDR2 YFSETQ.

The CDR3 bases are TGTGCCAGCAGCCCCGGTTTGGTCGAAGCTTTCTTT. Amino acid sequence: CASSPGLVEAFF. This sequence joins TRBV5-5 and TRBJ1-1; D gene uncertain. Per the germline V gene, CDR1 is SGHKS and CDR2 is YYEKEE (reference sequence). Trimming stripped 4 bases from V and 8 bases from J, with 12 bases between. The CDR3 sequence is 12 residues long.

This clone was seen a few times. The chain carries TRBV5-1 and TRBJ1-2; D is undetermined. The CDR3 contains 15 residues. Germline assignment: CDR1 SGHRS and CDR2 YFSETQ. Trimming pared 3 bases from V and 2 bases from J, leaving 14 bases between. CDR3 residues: CASSSWAGLNYGYTF. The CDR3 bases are TGCGCCAGCAGCTCTTGGGCCGGATTGAACTATGGCTACACCTTC.

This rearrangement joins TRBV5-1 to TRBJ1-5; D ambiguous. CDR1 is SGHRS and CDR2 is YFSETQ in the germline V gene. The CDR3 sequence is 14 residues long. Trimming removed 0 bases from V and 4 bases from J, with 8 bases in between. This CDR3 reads CASSLDGGNQPQHF. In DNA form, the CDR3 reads TGCGCCAGCAGCTTGGACGGAGGGAATCAGCCCCAGCATTTT.

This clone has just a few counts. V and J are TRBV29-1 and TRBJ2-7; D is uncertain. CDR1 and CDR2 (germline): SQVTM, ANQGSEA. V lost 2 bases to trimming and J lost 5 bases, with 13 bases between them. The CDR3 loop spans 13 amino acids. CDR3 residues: CSVEMGRIDEQYF. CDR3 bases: TGCAGCGTTGAAATGGGTCGAATCGACGAGCAGTACTTC.

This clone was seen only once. CDR3 coding DNA: TGTGCCAGCAGCACCGACAGGGTTAGCGATGAGCAGTTCTTC. Protein sequence: CASSTDRVSDEQFF. The rearrangement joins TRBV7-7 to TRBJ2-1; 7 positions match TRBD1. This CDR3 region has 14 residues. The ends lost 5 bases at V and 8 bases at J; junction bases unmatched: 9. Germline-derived CDR1 and CDR2 are SSHAT and FNYEAQ (reference sequence). The whole variable domain, remainder taken from reference TRBV7-7 and TRBJ2-1, is GAGVSQSPRYKVTKRGQDVTLRCDPISSHATLYWYQQALGQGPEFLTYFNYEAQPDKSGLPSDRFSAERPEGSISTLTIQRTEQRDSAMYRCASSTDRVSDEQFFGPGTRLTVL.

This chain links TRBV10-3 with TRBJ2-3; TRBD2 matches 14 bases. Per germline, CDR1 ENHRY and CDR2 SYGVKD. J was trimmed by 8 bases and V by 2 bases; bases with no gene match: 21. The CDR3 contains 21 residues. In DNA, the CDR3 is TGTGCCATCAGTGAGCCGGGGACTAGCGGGGGCAGCCCAACACGGGGATTTACGCAGTATTTT. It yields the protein CAISEPGTSGGSPTRGFTQYF.

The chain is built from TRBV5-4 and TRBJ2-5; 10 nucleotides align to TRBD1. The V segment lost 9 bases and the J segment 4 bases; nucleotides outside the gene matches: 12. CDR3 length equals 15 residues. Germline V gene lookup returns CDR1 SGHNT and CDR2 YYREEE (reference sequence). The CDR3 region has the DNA TGTGCCATCACCGACAGGGGGCGCTTGTTAGAGACCCAGTACTTC. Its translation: CAITDRGRLLETQYF. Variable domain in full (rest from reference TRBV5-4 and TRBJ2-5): ETGVTQSPTHLIKTRGQQVTLRCSSQSGHNTVSWYQQALGQGPQFIFQYYREEENGRGNFPPRFSGLQFPNYSSELNVNALELDDSALYLCAITDRGRLLETQYFGPGTRLLVL.

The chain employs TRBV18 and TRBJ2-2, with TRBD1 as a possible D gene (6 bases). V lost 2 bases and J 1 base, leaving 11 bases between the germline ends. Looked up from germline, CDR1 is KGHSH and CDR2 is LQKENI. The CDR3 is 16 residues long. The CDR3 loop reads CASSPTGILNTGELFF. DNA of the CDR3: TGTGCCAGCTCACCAACAGGGATCTTGAACACCGGGGAGCTGTTTTTT.

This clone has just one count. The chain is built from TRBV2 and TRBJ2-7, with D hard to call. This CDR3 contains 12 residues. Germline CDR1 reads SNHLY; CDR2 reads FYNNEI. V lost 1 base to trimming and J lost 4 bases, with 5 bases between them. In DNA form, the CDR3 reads TGTGCCAGCAGTGAAGGGGGATACGAGCAGTACTTC. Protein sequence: CASSEGGYEQYF.

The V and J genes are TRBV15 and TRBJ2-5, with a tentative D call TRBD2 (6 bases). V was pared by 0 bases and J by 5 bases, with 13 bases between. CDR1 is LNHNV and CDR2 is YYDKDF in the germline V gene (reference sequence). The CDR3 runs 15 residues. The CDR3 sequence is CATSRDLGGMETQYF. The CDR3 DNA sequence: TGTGCCACCAGCAGAGATCTCGGGGGAATGGAGACCCAGTACTTC.

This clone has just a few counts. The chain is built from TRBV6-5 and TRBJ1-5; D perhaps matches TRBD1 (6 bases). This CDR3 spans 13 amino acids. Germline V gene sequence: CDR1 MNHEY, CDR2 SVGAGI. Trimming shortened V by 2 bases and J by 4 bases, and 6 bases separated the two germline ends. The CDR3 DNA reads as TGTGCCAGCAGTTACGGACAGAATCAGCCCCAGCATTTT. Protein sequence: CASSYGQNQPQHF.

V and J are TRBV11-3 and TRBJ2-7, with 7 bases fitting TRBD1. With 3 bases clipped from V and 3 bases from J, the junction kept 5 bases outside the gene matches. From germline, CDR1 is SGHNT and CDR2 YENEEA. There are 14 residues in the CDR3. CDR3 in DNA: TGTGCCAGCAGCTTCGGGACAGCCCGCTACGAGCAGTACTTC. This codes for CASSFGTARYEQYF.

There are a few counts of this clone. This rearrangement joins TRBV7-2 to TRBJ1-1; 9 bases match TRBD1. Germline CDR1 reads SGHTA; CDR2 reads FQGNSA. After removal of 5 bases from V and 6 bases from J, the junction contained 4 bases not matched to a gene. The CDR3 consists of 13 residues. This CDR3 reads CASSQQGAAEAFF. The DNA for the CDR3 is TGTGCCAGCAGCCAACAGGGGGCAGCTGAAGCTTTCTTT.

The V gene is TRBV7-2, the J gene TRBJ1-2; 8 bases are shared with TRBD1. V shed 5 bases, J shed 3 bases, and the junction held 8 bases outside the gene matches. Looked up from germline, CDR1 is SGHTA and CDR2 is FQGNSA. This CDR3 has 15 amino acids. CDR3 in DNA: TGTGCCAGCAGCCTGGGACAGGCTGACTACTATGGCTACACCTTC. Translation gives CASSLGQADYYGYTF.

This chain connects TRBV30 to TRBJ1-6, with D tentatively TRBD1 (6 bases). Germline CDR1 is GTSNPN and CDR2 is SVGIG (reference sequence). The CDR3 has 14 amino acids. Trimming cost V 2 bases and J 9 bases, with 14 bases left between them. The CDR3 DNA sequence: TGTGCCTGGAGTAGCCTAGAGGGGGGTTCACCCCTCCACTTT. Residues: CAWSSLEGGSPLHF.

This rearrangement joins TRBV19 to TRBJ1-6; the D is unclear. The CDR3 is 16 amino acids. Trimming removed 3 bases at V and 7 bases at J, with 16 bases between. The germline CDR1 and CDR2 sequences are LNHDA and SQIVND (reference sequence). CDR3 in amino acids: CASSITQIEWNSPLHF. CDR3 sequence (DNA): TGTGCCAGTAGTATCACACAGATCGAATGGAATTCACCCCTCCACTTT.

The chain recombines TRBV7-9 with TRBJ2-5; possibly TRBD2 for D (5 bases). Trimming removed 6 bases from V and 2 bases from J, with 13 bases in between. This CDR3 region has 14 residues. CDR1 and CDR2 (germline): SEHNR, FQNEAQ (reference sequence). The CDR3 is CASSRSGGQETQYF. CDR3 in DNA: TGTGCCAGCAGTCGAAGTGGAGGACAAGAGACCCAGTACTTC.

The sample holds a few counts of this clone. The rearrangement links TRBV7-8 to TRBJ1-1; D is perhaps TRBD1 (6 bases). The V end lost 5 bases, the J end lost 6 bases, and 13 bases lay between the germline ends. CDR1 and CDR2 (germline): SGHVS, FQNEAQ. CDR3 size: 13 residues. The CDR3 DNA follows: TGTGCCAGCAGCACAGGACAGTTGGCTGAAGCTTTCTTT. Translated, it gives CASSTGQLAEAFF.

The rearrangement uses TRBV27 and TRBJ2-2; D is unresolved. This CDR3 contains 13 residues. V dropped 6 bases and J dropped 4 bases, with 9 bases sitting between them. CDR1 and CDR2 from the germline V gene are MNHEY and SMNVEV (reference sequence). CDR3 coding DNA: TGTGCCAGCAGCTACTTCGGCACCGGGGAGCTGTTTTTT. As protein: CASSYFGTGELFF.